Listed below are T cell receptor beta chains from one sample, sequenced in a study of regulatory T cells in long-lasting Graves disease. TCRdb reprocessed the multiplex PCR reads via MiXCR and lists one record per CDR3 protein. Among roughly 610,000 distinct CDR3 sequences listed, about 16% were seen once. Another study also made use of these data, one on T cells in Graves' hyperthyroidism and ophthalmopathy.

Here the sequenced sample was peripheral blood mononuclear cells (PBMCs), taken at new diagnosis, from a patient treated with antithyroid drugs. The receptors originated from a man younger than 35 with Graves disease. The CDR3 runs from the conserved cysteine through the conserved F or W. Fields, in order: CDR3 length, V gene, J gene, CDR3 protein.

length: 14
V: TRBV11-2
J: TRBJ2-1
CDR3: CASSLAAGYNEQFF

length: 13
V: TRBV11-2
J: TRBJ2-2
CDR3: CASSLRYTGELFF

length: 14
V: TRBV10-2
J: TRBJ2-1
CDR3: CASSDYTGVGEQFF

length: 16
V: TRBV12-3/TRBV12-4
J: TRBJ2-3
CDR3: CASSVPTSGLTDTQYF

length: 10
V: TRBV6-9
J: TRBJ1-2
CDR3: CASSYGGYTF

length: 18
V: TRBV19
J: TRBJ2-3
CDR3: CASRVGLAGGPEADTQYF

length: 15
V: TRBV20-1
J: TRBJ2-7
CDR3: CSARKTSGGSSEQYF

length: 16
V: TRBV7-8
J: TRBJ2-3
CDR3: CASSLVIQGGTDTQYF

length: 17
V: TRBV14
J: TRBJ1-2
CDR3: CASSRHGGQGAGYGYTF

length: 15
V: TRBV12-3/TRBV12-4
J: TRBJ1-1
CDR3: CASTLSAGYWTEAFF

length: 16
V: TRBV3-1
J: TRBJ2-1
CDR3: CASSQLTSGPYNEQFF

length: 17
V: TRBV4-1
J: TRBJ2-5
CDR3: CASSQTQGTSGSETQYF

length: 16
V: TRBV20-1
J: TRBJ2-7
CDR3: CSAITSGGSPSYEQYF

length: 12
V: TRBV29-1
J: TRBJ1-3
CDR3: CAGQGIGNTIYF

length: 16
V: TRBV11-2
J: TRBJ2-7
CDR3: CASSQESGLAVYEQYF

length: 13
V: TRBV2
J: TRBJ1-2
CDR3: CASSSDRNYGYTF

length: 16
V: TRBV6-2/TRBV6-3
J: TRBJ1-2
CDR3: CASSETSTGRNYGYTF

length: 15
V: TRBV25-1
J: TRBJ2-4
CDR3: CAIPRSTRAKNIQYF

length: 15
V: TRBV12-3/TRBV12-4
J: TRBJ2-2
CDR3: CASSQTSGRTGELFF

length: 12
V: TRBV5-4
J: TRBJ1-1
CDR3: CASSFPQGAAFF

length: 14
V: TRBV30
J: TRBJ1-1
CDR3: CAWSVASGSTEAFF

length: 14
V: TRBV18
J: TRBJ2-5
CDR3: CASSDSEIQETQYF

length: 15
V: TRBV2
J: TRBJ2-3
CDR3: CASSDRREGGDTQYF

length: 13
V: TRBV20-1
J: TRBJ2-7
CDR3: CSANRDRGDEQYF

length: 13
V: TRBV2
J: TRBJ2-2
CDR3: CASRQGTAGELFF

length: 13
V: TRBV2
J: TRBJ1-1
CDR3: CARVQGPNAEAFF

length: 16
V: TRBV27
J: TRBJ2-1
CDR3: CASSSMTSDTYNEQFF

length: 14
V: TRBV12-3/TRBV12-4
J: TRBJ2-7
CDR3: CASSLLAAFYEQYF

length: 12
V: TRBV2
J: TRBJ2-1
CDR3: CASTRLAGVRFF

length: 15
V: TRBV18
J: TRBJ2-7
CDR3: CASSPPSTGESEQYF

length: 14
V: TRBV9
J: TRBJ1-1
CDR3: CASSVVGRNTEAFF

length: 18
V: TRBV9
J: TRBJ2-6
CDR3: CASSELQGPSAGANVLTF

length: 15
V: TRBV5-1
J: TRBJ1-1
CDR3: CASSEDGTMNTEAFF

length: 17
V: TRBV3-1
J: TRBJ1-1
CDR3: CASSYRFMGPANTEAFF

length: 14
V: TRBV12-3/TRBV12-4
J: TRBJ2-1
CDR3: CASTSGLAGEEQFF

length: 15
V: TRBV28
J: TRBJ2-7
CDR3: CASSSPRLDDYEQYF

length: 12
V: TRBV28
J: TRBJ1-1
CDR3: CATGMGNTEAFF

length: 16
V: TRBV19
J: TRBJ2-7
CDR3: CASSPPRWGDSYEQYF

length: 14
V: TRBV7-9
J: TRBJ2-5
CDR3: CASSLGLGPETQYF

length: 13
V: TRBV13
J: TRBJ1-3
CDR3: CASSRDGGNTIYF

length: 13
V: TRBV24-1
J: TRBJ1-2
CDR3: CATSTGINYGYTF

length: 14
V: TRBV12-3/TRBV12-4
J: TRBJ2-7
CDR3: CASSPRGRADEQYF